The clone carrying this TCR beta chain appeared once. The data are from a study of blood T cell repertoires in COVID-19. Study-level information: Sites across the United States, Italy and Spain contributed samples from acute and convalescent COVID-19. T cells, B-cell-depleted T cells, or PBMCs provided the cDNA or gDNA that served as material.

Sequencing was performed with immunoSEQ multiplex PCR; in TCRdb, only in-frame clones are kept and a portion is missing. Among around 170,000 clones listed, approximately 84% were seen once. Sequenced: peripheral blood. The TCR sequence derives from a man aged 18 to 35 with active or convalescent COVID-19.

Here the CDR3 reads CASSLDTSSYEQYF. In nucleotides, the CDR3 is TGTGCCAGCAGTTTAGACACCTCTTCCTACGAGCAGTACTTC. The chain is built from TRBV6-6 and TRBJ2-7; D unclear. Trimming took 4 bases from V and 1 from J, leaving 11 bases between them. CDR3 length: 14 residues. CDR1 and CDR2 from the germline V gene are MNHNY and SVGAGI (reference sequence).